This T cell receptor beta chain was observed in a study of T cells in localized non-small cell lung cancer. Findings and limits, study-wide: Longer survival (overall) was linked to higher T cell density in blood. Detection in adjacent lung was observed for a median roughly 62 of the top 100 tumor clones. Measurement of T cell clonality placed uninvolved adjacent lung highest, above the level in tumor. Only one tumor region was sequenced, so heterogeneity remains possible.

The germline V gene encodes CDR1 MGHRA and CDR2 YSYEKL. Trimming cost V 1 base and J 2 bases, with 6 bases left between them. This CDR3 has 14 residues. Comment on this clone: The antigen is not known.

Assay: immunoSEQ multiplex PCR; the TCRdb copy retains only in-frame clones and omits some. The profile shows 35,000 or so clones, under 90% of them singletons. The sequence was obtained from a man aged 35-75 years with stage I lung adenocarcinoma. The sequenced sample was peripheral blood, obtained before any cancer treatment. This chain connects TRBV4-1 to TRBJ1-5; D possibly corresponds to TRBD1 (5 bases). The CDR3 spells CASSQVQGNQPQHF. The CDR3 DNA reads TGCGCCAGCAGCCAAGTACAGGGCAATCAGCCCCAGCATTTT.